This entry describes one T cell receptor beta chain. Sorting used thawed, overnight-rested PBMC stained with anti-CD3, a viability dye and GMM-loaded CD1B tetramer. CD1B tetramers were loaded with Rhodococcus equi-derived C32 glucose monomycolate. PBMC for tetramer sorting were first depleted of CD14-expressing monocytes. Each donor contributed roughly 92,000 sorted tetramer-negative cells. TCR-alpha and TCR-beta chains were sequenced unpaired. Profiling relied on immunoSEQ multiplex PCR, and the TCRdb table lists in-frame clones only, not all of them. The sample consists of 85,000 to 100,000 clones, roughly 93% of them appearing once. This sample stems from a study of T cells in tuberculosis. Trimming shortened V by 2 bases and J by 7 bases, and 21 bases separated the two germline ends. The CDR3 has 16 residues. The germline gives CDR1 SGHRS, CDR2 YFSETQ.

Sequencing was carried out using CD1b-GMM tetramer-negative cells sorted from PBMCs. V usage is TRBV5-1 and J usage is TRBJ2-5; the D gene is possibly TRBD1 (6 bases). The receptor was isolated from an adult woman with latent tuberculosis. CDR3 sequence reads: CASSFGSGGTPGTQYF. The CDR3 nucleotides are TGCGCCAGCAGCTTTGGGAGTGGGGGCACCCCGGGGACCCAGTACTTC.